The sequence of this TCR beta chain was determined in a study of T cells in tumors after PD-1 blockade. The overall study: Treatment was either pembrolizumab 200 mg every 3 weeks or cemiplimab 350 mg every 2 weeks. Some patients also took daily vismodegib 150 mg during anti-PD-1 treatment.

Whole-study findings and limits: Blood contained about 42% of the tumor's TCR clonotypes.

V lost 5 bases to trimming and J lost 1 base, with 12 bases between them. The germline CDR1 and CDR2 sequences are LNHDA and SQIVND (reference sequence). The CDR3 has 15 amino acids. The table came from immunoSEQ multiplex PCR; TCRdb's copy has only in-frame clones and leaves some out. Of around 50,000 clones listed, around four fifths were seen once; the top ten hold 8% to 9.5%. Tumor or blood genomic DNA was sequenced, with inputs of roughly 616 ng to 6,004 ng. Remarks on this clone: The antigen remains unidentified.

The source of this sequence is a human donor with advanced basal cell or squamous cell carcinoma (not recorded which). V gene TRBV19 combines with J gene TRBJ2-1, with D unclear. The sample consisted of PBMCs, taken before anti-PD-1 therapy. CDR3 region: CASSPPGNSYNEQFF. The DNA of the CDR3 is TGTGCCAGTAGTCCACCGGGTAATTCCTACAATGAGCAGTTCTTC.